This TCR beta chain was identified during a study of graft-versus-host responses after intestinal transplantation. Study-wide findings and caveats: Early post-transplant HvG declines were associated with peak circulating GvH clone levels.

Data came from immunoSEQ multiplex PCR; TCRdb stores just in-frame clones and leaves some out. The sample contains some 43,000 clones, about 95% of which appear only once. Remarks on this clone: Its target is unknown. The sample contains more than one DNA sequence encoding this CDR3.

There are 12 residues in the CDR3. Germline CDR1 SQVTM, CDR2 ANQGSEA. With 4 bases removed from V and 2 bases from J, the gap between germline ends came to 8 bases. The V and J genes are TRBV29-1 and TRBJ1-2; D ambiguous. The TCR originated in a human patient who received an intestinal transplant, so some T cells may come from the graft donor. The sequencing here drew on PBMCs, taken about 350 days after intestinal transplant. CDR3: CSVVSGNYGYTF. The CDR3 DNA is TGCAGCGTTGTATCGGGGAACTATGGCTACACCTTC.